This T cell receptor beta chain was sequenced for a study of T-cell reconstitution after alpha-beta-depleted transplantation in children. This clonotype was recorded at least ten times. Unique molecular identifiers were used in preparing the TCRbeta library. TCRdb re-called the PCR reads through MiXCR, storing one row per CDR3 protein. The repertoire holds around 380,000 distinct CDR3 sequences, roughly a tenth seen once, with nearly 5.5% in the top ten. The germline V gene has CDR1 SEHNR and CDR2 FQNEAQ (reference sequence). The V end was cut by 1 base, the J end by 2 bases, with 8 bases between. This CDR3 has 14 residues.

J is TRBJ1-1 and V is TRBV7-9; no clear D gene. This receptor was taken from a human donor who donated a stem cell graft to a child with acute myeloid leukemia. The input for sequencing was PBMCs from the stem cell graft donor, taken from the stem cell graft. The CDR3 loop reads CASSLEGANTEAFF. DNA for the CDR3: TGTGCCAGCAGCTTAGAGGGAGCCAACACTGAAGCTTTCTTT.